Described below is a single T cell receptor beta chain sequence and its context. Its cognate antigen is unknown. This sample is part of a study of cytomegalovirus exposure and HLA in healthy donors. Points from the study as a whole: Being productive about 87% or about 30% of the time was typical of most TCR beta V segments in an earlier analysis.

PCR primers comprised 60 Vbeta and 13 Jbeta primers. Clones were read by immunoSEQ multiplex PCR, and TCRdb kept only the in-frame ones, dropping some. Of roughly 100,000 clones detected, 60% to 85% appear once; the ten largest clones hold around 2.8%. Sequencing was done on a sample of PBMCs. This receptor was taken from a male donor in good health and CMV-seropositive.

The CDR3 here is CASSLSPADTYNSPLHF. CDR3 sequence (DNA): TGTGCCAGCAGCTTGTCCCCGGCGGACACTTATAATTCACCCCTCCACTTT. The V and J genes are TRBV5-4 and TRBJ1-6; possibly TRBD1 for D (5 bases). The ends were cut back, 1 base at V and 4 bases at J, with 15 bases in the middle. The germline gives CDR1 SGHNT, CDR2 YYREEE (reference sequence). CDR3 length: 17 residues.